Below, one TCR beta chain is given with its context. Its matching antigen is unknown. The data originate from a study of T cells in Graves' hyperthyroidism and ophthalmopathy. This CDR3 has 13 amino acids. Trimming took off 3 bases at V and 1 base at J, with 7 bases between the two ends. CDR1 is LGHNA and CDR2 is YSLEER in the germline V gene. The investigators amplified TCR beta CDR3 regions from RNA transcripts. Researchers ran a first-round RT-PCR on the TCR CDR3 using the HTBI primer set. TCRdb called the multiplex PCR reads again in MiXCR, with one record for every CDR3 protein. The sample lists under 400,000 distinct CDR3 sequences; about 14% were seen once. Study-wide results and limits: Separating ophthalmopathy from stable hyperthyroidism was achieved by a 13 V-J model.

Material for sequencing was blood. The chain is built from TRBV4-3 and TRBJ2-7, with D hard to call. The TCR was taken from a woman aged 60-75 years with Graves' hyperthyroidism. CDR3 sequence (DNA): TGCGCCAGCAGCCAGATGGCGTCCTACGAGCAGTACTTC. Amino acids: CASSQMASYEQYF.